This T cell receptor beta chain was sequenced during a study of cytomegalovirus exposure and HLA in healthy donors. Trimming cost V 8 bases and J 0 bases, with 10 bases left between them. The length of the CDR3 is 13 residues. CDR1 is SEHNR and CDR2 is FQNEAQ in the germline V gene (reference sequence). PCR used 60 Vbeta primers and 13 Jbeta primers. This table comes from immunoSEQ multiplex PCR, and its TCRdb copy is limited to in-frame clones, with some not included. The sample holds under 140,000 clones, over 60% seen once. The sequencing sample was made of PBMCs. The V and J genes are TRBV7-9 and TRBJ1-2, with D perhaps TRBD1 (5 bases). The TCR comes from a woman under 40 in good health and CMV-seronegative. The CDR3 protein is CASLGQTNYGYTF. In nucleotides, the CDR3 is TGTGCCAGCCTGGGGCAAACTAACTATGGCTACACCTTC.